Listed below are T cell receptor beta chains from one sample, sequenced in a study of cytomegalovirus exposure and HLA in healthy donors. Measured with immunoSEQ multiplex PCR; TCRdb has only the in-frame clones, and not every one. The sample lists roughly 120,000 clones; about 63% were seen once. Sequencing was done on a sample of PBMCs. Receptor source: a man aged 25 to 45 in good health and CMV-seropositive. Both conserved end residues are part of each CDR3. A D gene is named only where the DNA matches it firmly.

>TRBD2|TRBV5-1
CASSRGLAETQYF
>TRBD1|TRBV5-1
CASSFDRGGNTEAFF
>TRBD2|TRBV25-1
CASTRTSGYSYNEQFF
>-|TRBV6-1
CASSEGGSGADTQYF
>-|TRBV5-4
CASSPHDRGYRNFYNEQFF
>TRBD2|TRBV28
CASSFAGVADTQYF
>TRBD2|TRBV9
CASSVRLAGAGELFF
>TRBD2|TRBV27
CASRPLAGGNYNEQFF
>TRBD2|TRBV5-1
CASSRELAGGYEQYF
>-|TRBV28
CASEGTAGRTKYEQYF
>-|TRBV19
CASSLDSIQPQHF
>-|TRBV28
CASTSGNTYEQYF
>-|TRBV2
CASSVVQRADTQYF
>TRBD2|TRBV27
CASSRGTSGTRSHEQYF
>TRBD2|TRBV5-1
CASSLGTSGGITDTQYF
>TRBD2|TRBV5-6
CASSFDPGTSSDTQYF
>TRBD2|TRBV7-9
CASSLALAGTYNEQFF
>-|TRBV6-5
CASSFEAEGNTGELFF
>-|TRBV9
CASSVDPRETQYF
>TRBD2|TRBV13
CASSLLSGRVNEQFF
>-|TRBV6-5
CASGLRGQETQYF
>-|TRBV9
CASSDEPYRRGEQFF
>-|TRBV23-1
CASSPKTGRDVNINEKLFF
>TRBD1|TRBV28
CASRTTGRLTDIQYF
>TRBD1|TRBV2
CASSGLGQSFSYNEQFF
>-|TRBV28
CASSPGVEGNSYTF
>-|TRBV7-9
CASRAHRDPTYNEQFF
>-|TRBV5-8
CASSGLLGGSYEQYF
>TRBD1|TRBV10-3
CATLGTVGYEQYF
>TRBD1|TRBV7-9
CASRQGTYEQYF
>TRBD1|TRBV4-1
CASSQVGQARGQPQHF
>-|TRBV10-3
CAISAGTISYEQYF
>TRBD1|TRBV18
CASSVDRATQYF
>-|TRBV28
CASSLFSQPQHF
>TRBD2|TRBV4-1
CASSQASGSLVQYF
>TRBD2|TRBV5-1
CASSSASGRYNEQFF
>-|TRBV7-3
CASEGGSNEQFF
>-|TRBV13
CASSLVSGGFWGTRDTEAFF
>-|TRBV9
CASSRRADTQYF
>TRBD1|TRBV18
CASSPRSTGRGSTEAFF
>TRBD2|TRBV14
CASSRTSSGPYEQYF
>-|TRBV5-4
CASSNPNSGANVLTF
>TRBD2|TRBV27
CASSFGGSSYNEQFF
>-|TRBV10-3
CAISDSGTWNTEAFF
>TRBD1|TRBV27
CASSRGTGKSYEQYF